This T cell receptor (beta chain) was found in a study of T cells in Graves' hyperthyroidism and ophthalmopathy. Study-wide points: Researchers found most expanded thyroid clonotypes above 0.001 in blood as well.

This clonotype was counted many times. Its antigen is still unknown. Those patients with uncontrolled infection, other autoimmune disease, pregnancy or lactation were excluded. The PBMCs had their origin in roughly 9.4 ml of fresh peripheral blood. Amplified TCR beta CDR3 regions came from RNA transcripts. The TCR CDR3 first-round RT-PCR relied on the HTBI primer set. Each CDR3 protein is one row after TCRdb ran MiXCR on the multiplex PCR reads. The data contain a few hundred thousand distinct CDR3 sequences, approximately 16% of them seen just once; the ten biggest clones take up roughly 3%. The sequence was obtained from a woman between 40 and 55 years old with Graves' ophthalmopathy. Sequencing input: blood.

CDR3 DNA: TGTGCCAGCAGCTTCACAGGGTTCGGTGGCTACACCTTC. Translating gives CASSFTGFGGYTF. V and J are TRBV7-8 and TRBJ1-2, with D possibly being TRBD1 (6 bases). CDR1 is SGHVS, CDR2 FQNEAQ, per germline. This CDR3 is 13 amino acids long. V was clipped by 3 bases and J by 7 bases, with 12 bases between them. Supplemented by reference TRBV7-8 and TRBJ1-2, the full variable domain reads GAGVSQSPRYKVAKRGQDVALRCDPISGHVSLFWYQQALGQGPEFLTYFQNEAQLDKSGLPSDRFFAERPEGSVSTLKIQRTQQEDSAVYLCASSFTGFGGYTFGSGTRLTVV.